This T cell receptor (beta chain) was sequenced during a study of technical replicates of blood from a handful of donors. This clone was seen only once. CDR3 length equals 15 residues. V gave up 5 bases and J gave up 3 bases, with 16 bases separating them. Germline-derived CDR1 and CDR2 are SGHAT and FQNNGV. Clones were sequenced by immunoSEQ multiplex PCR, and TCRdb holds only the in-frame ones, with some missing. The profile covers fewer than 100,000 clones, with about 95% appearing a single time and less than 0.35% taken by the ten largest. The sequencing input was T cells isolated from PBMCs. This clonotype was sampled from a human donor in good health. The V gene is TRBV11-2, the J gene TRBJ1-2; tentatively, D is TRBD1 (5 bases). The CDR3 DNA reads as TGTGCCAGCAGCCTCGAGGCCCAGGGCCACTATGGCTACACCTTC. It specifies CASSLEAQGHYGYTF.